The rows below give T cell receptor beta chains drawn from one sample of a study of Graves' ophthalmopathy and Graves' hyperthyroidism. One entry per CDR3 protein, called by TCRdb with MiXCR from the multiplex PCR reads. The sample lists 300,000 to 400,000 distinct CDR3 sequences, about a sixth occurring once. The sample comprised peripheral blood. The receptors here all came from an adult man with Graves' ophthalmopathy. Both conserved end residues are trimmed from each CDR3. The order of the fields is J gene, V gene, clone size, CDR3 protein. Some rows mark clone size as missing; the rest say once, few, many or name a class of expanded clone.

TRBJ2-6,TRBV13,many,ASSTRDGTGSVLT
TRBJ2-6,TRBV4-1,many,ASRRGQGPHSGANVLT
TRBJ1-2,TRBV28,many,ASSFIGGGNYGYT
TRBJ2-3,TRBV9,many,ASSPQGLAGADTQY
TRBJ1-3,TRBV3-1,many,ASSQEGAVGNTIY
TRBJ1-1,TRBV12-3/TRBV12-4,many,ASSFRQENTEAF
TRBJ1-5,TRBV28,many,ASSPPYQPQH
TRBJ1-2,TRBV20-1,many,SAREPGQGTYGYT
TRBJ1-3,TRBV20-1,.,SAGGLSGNTIY
TRBJ1-1,TRBV6-2/TRBV6-3,many,ASTTNLGQVRRNTEAF
TRBJ1-2,TRBV4-3,few,ASSQAPGSYGYT
TRBJ1-3,TRBV11-1,many,ASSPLGGYSGNTIY
TRBJ1-2,TRBV6-1,many,ASFSSGIYGYT
TRBJ1-2,TRBV2,many,ARAGRANYGYT
TRBJ2-7,TRBV30,many,AWSDGQVGEQY
TRBJ1-1,TRBV6-2/TRBV6-3,many,ASSYEGWNTEAF
TRBJ1-2,TRBV30,.,AWSSPLGGGPAGYT
TRBJ2-2,TRBV10-3,many,AISKNTGELF
TRBJ1-3,TRBV5-1,many,ASRTGDAGNTIY
TRBJ2-5,TRBV20-1,many,SARPVTRVQETQY
TRBJ2-7,TRBV30,many,AWSYYAGSGIHEQY
TRBJ1-2,TRBV27,.,ASSLTGQGHGYT
TRBJ1-2,TRBV9,.,ASSVFGYT
TRBJ2-5,TRBV28,.,ASSLPGGAQY
TRBJ2-2,TRBV12-3/TRBV12-4,many,ASNPPERRAGELF
TRBJ1-6,TRBV7-8,many,ASSLDRVPPLH